These 17 T cell receptor beta chains were sequenced from one sample in a study of T cells in localized non-small cell lung cancer. The data were produced by immunoSEQ multiplex PCR, yet TCRdb's version contains in-frame clones alone and is incomplete. The repertoire holds about 28,000 clones, roughly 88% seen once, with 0.85% to 1.4% in the top ten. The sample in question was peripheral blood, obtained before any cancer treatment. The receptors derive from a woman aged 40-75 years with stage I lung adenocarcinoma.

The rearrangement joins TRBV2 to TRBJ2-2; no clear D. The V gene's germline CDR1 is SNHLY and CDR2 FYNNEI. The length of the CDR3 is 16 residues. V lost 7 bases and J lost 0, with 15 bases in between. This chain's CDR3 is CASKSLPTPNTGELFF. The CDR3 DNA reads as TGTGCCAGCAAGTCCCTGCCAACTCCGAACACCGGGGAGCTGTTTTTT.

The chain combines TRBV7-9 with TRBJ1-2; D is undetermined. The V gene lost 5 bases and the J gene lost 2 bases, with 12 bases spanning the gap. Germline V gene lookup returns CDR1 SEHNR and CDR2 FQNEAQ (reference sequence). The CDR3 contains 14 residues. The CDR3 sequence: CASSPDGENYGYTF. DNA for the CDR3: TGTGCCAGCAGCCCTGACGGGGAGAACTATGGCTACACCTTC.

CDR3 bases: TGTGCCAGCAGCTTAATCGGGGGTGAGGCTGAAGCTTTCTTT. Its protein product is CASSLIGGEAEAFF. V is TRBV5-5 and J is TRBJ1-1, with D possibly matching TRBD1 (5 bases). Trimming left V 2 bases short and J 6 bases short, with 14 bases between. The CDR3 has 14 residues. Germline CDR1 is SGHKS and CDR2 is YYEKEE (reference sequence).

This clone is a singleton in its sample. The chain links TRBV7-9 to TRBJ1-1, with a possible D match to TRBD1 (6 bases). CDR1 SEHNR and CDR2 FQNEAQ come from the germline V gene (reference sequence). Between the trimmed V and J ends, which lost 5 bases and 1 base, there was a span of 14 bases. CDR3 size: 15 residues. The CDR3 DNA reads TGTGCCAGCAGCCATAACTCGGGACAGAACACTGAAGCTTTCTTT. This translates into CASSHNSGQNTEAFF.

This chain uses TRBV5-1 with TRBJ1-1; D might be TRBD1 (6 bases). This CDR3 is built from 13 residues. V lost 3 bases and J lost 3, with 9 bases in between. From germline, CDR1 is SGHRS and CDR2 YFSETQ. This chain's CDR3 is CASSSQGYTEAFF. CDR3 coding DNA: TGCGCCAGCAGCTCCCAGGGGTACACTGAAGCTTTCTTT.

V gene TRBV30 combines with J gene TRBJ2-5, with 11 positions matching TRBD2. This CDR3 has 17 amino acids. The germline V gene has CDR1 GTSNPN and CDR2 SVGIG (reference sequence). Losses at the gene ends were 0 bases for V and 4 bases for J; bases not matched to a gene: 10. The CDR3 here is CAWSVRGLAGGTETQYF. The DNA for the CDR3 is TGTGCCTGGAGTGTAAGGGGGCTAGCGGGAGGAACAGAGACCCAGTACTTC.

The chain joins TRBV14 to TRBJ1-2; the D is unclear. Germline CDR1 SGHDN, CDR2 FVKESK. The ends were cut back, 3 bases at V and 2 bases at J, with 7 bases in the middle. The CDR3 sequence is 13 residues long. CDR3 in amino acids: CASSQDLNYGYTF. The CDR3 region has the DNA TGTGCCAGCAGCCAGGACCTAAACTATGGCTACACCTTC.

This clone was recorded a few times. The chain combines TRBV19 with TRBJ1-6, with TRBD1 matching 9 bases. CDR1 LNHDA and CDR2 SQIVND come from the germline V gene (reference sequence). CDR3 size: 14 residues. With 5 bases clipped from V and 7 bases from J, the junction kept 3 bases outside the gene matches. The CDR3 nucleotides are TGTGCCAGTAGTCGGGACAGGGAGAATTCACCCCTCCACTTT. As protein: CASSRDRENSPLHF.

V is TRBV6-6 and J is TRBJ2-7; TRBD1 aligns across 9 bases. The germline CDR1 and CDR2 sequences are MNHNY and SVGAGI (reference sequence). Germline trimming cut 1 base from V and 3 bases from J; bases unmatched to any gene: 1. The CDR3 is made up of 14 amino acids. The CDR3 protein is CASSYWTGDYEQYF. The CDR3 DNA reads TGTGCCAGCAGTTACTGGACAGGGGACTACGAGCAGTACTTC.

This chain links TRBV19 with TRBJ1-1; D not certain. Between the trimmed V and J ends, which lost 7 bases and 0 bases, there was a span of 9 bases. The germline V gene has CDR1 LNHDA and CDR2 SQIVND (reference sequence). This CDR3 comprises 13 residues. CDR3 amino acids: CASTPYLNTEAFF. In DNA form, the CDR3 reads TGTGCCAGTACCCCGTATTTGAACACTGAAGCTTTCTTT.

This clone was found once. V is TRBV9 and J is TRBJ1-4; tentative D call: TRBD1 (6 bases). V gave up 4 bases and J gave up 0 bases, with 13 bases separating them. This CDR3 is built from 16 residues. Looked up from germline, CDR1 is SGDLS and CDR2 is YYNGEE. This CDR3 is CASSRRGGATNEKLFF. The CDR3 coding sequence is TGTGCCAGCAGCCGAAGAGGGGGTGCAACTAATGAAAAACTGTTTTTT.

In DNA, the CDR3 is TGTGCCAGCAGCTTGGGTCAGACGATAAACACCGGGGAGCTGTTTTTT. This translates into CASSLGQTINTGELFF. The rearrangement joins TRBV5-6 to TRBJ2-2; D gene uncertain. Trimming took 0 bases from V and 2 from J, leaving 11 bases between them. Germline V gene sequence: CDR1 SGHDT, CDR2 YYEEEE. CDR3 length: 16 residues.

This chain connects TRBV10-1 to TRBJ1-3; TRBD1 might be the D (6 bases). This CDR3 is built from 14 residues. Germline V CDR1 and CDR2: WNHNN, SYGVQD (reference sequence). Deletions cut 6 bases from V and 4 bases from J, with 13 bases between. The CDR3: CASSLDRRGNTIYF. The CDR3 DNA reads as TGCGCCAGCAGCCTGGACAGAAGGGGAAACACCATATATTTT.

The rearrangement uses TRBV11-2 and TRBJ2-3; 14 bases line up with TRBD2. CDR1 SGHAT and CDR2 FQNNGV come from the germline V gene. The CDR3 loop spans 18 amino acids. Trimming took 5 bases from V and 2 from J; bases not matched to a gene: 9. The CDR3 region is CASSQRGTSGRSTDTQYF. In DNA, the CDR3 is TGTGCCAGCAGCCAAAGAGGGACTAGCGGGAGATCCACAGATACGCAGTATTTT.

J is TRBJ1-1 and V is TRBV2; D might be TRBD1 (6 bases). The germline CDR1 and CDR2 sequences are SNHLY and FYNNEI. The CDR3 runs to 14 residues. V was trimmed by 7 bases and J by 3 bases, leaving 15 bases between them. The CDR3 loop is CASNALGQYTEAFF. Here the CDR3 DNA reads TGTGCCAGCAATGCCTTGGGACAATACACTGAAGCTTTCTTT.

This clone was picked up one time. The gene calls are TRBV19 and TRBJ2-2, with 11 bases fitting TRBD2. V trimming: 9 bases; J trimming: 8 bases; junction bases outside the gene matches: 11. Germline-derived CDR1 and CDR2 are LNHDA and SQIVND (reference sequence). This CDR3 has 15 residues. The chain's CDR3 is CASRIALAGGGELFF. CDR3 coding DNA: TGTGCCAGCCGTATAGCCCTAGCGGGGGGTGGGGAGCTGTTTTTT.

J is TRBJ1-1 and V is TRBV2; D is undetermined. The CDR3 contains 11 residues. The V and J ends lost 4 bases and 3 bases respectively, with 3 bases between them. From germline, CDR1 is SNHLY and CDR2 FYNNEI. CDR3 amino acids: CASSGHTEAFF. The DNA of the CDR3 is TGTGCCAGCAGTGGTCACACTGAAGCTTTCTTT.